One sample yielded the 13 T cell receptor beta chains listed below, sequenced in a study of cytomegalovirus exposure and HLA in healthy donors. PCR employed 60 Vbeta and 13 Jbeta primers. Data came from immunoSEQ multiplex PCR; TCRdb stores just in-frame clones and leaves some out. The table has 110,000 to 150,000 clones, about 85% seen once. The sequenced sample was PBMCs. The receptors derive from a boy aged 2 to 9 in good health and CMV-seronegative.

The chain combines TRBV30 with TRBJ2-7; D unresolved. The CDR3 extends over 12 amino acids. V shed 2 bases and J shed 4 bases, with 9 bases lying between them. Germline V lookup: CDR1 GTSNPN, CDR2 SVGIG (reference sequence). CDR3 sequence (DNA): TGTGCCTGGAGTCGCGGTGGGTACGAGCAGTACTTC. Its translation is CAWSRGGYEQYF.

This clone was recorded a few times. The chain couples TRBV30 to TRBJ1-5; D may be TRBD1 (5 bases). The CDR3 spans 15 residues. V lost 0 bases and J lost 6, with 15 bases in between. The germline CDR1 and CDR2 sequences are GTSNPN and SVGIG (reference sequence). In DNA form, the CDR3 reads TGTGCCTGGAGTGTACCAGGGATATCGGGTCAGCCCCAGCATTTT. It codes for CAWSVPGISGQPQHF.

A single count supports this clone. The chain recombines TRBV19 with TRBJ2-7; a weak D match, TRBD2 (6 bases). The ends were cut back, 3 bases at V and 3 bases at J, with 15 bases in the middle. CDR3 length: 15 residues. CDR1 LNHDA and CDR2 SQIVND come from the germline V gene (reference sequence). This chain's CDR3 is CASSIGDSRYYEQYF. The DNA of the CDR3 is TGTGCCAGTAGTATCGGGGACTCAAGATACTACGAGCAGTACTTC.

V is TRBV11-2 and J is TRBJ2-4; D possibly corresponds to TRBD1 (5 bases). The length of the CDR3 is 17 residues. Between the trimmed V and J ends, which lost 5 bases and 1 base, there was a span of 18 bases. From germline, CDR1 is SGHAT and CDR2 FQNNGV. The CDR3 loop reads CASSPGFGLGAKNIQYF. In DNA form, the CDR3 reads TGTGCCAGCAGCCCAGGGTTCGGATTGGGGGCCAAAAACATTCAGTACTTC.

The chain is built from TRBV27 and TRBJ2-2; 8 bases are shared with TRBD1. Germline V gene sequence: CDR1 MNHEY, CDR2 SMNVEV (reference sequence). The V and J ends lost 6 bases and 3 bases, in that order; junction bases with no gene match: 6. This CDR3 spans 15 amino acids. DNA for the CDR3: TGTGCCAGCAGCCGCAGGGGGCAGCACACCGGGGAGCTGTTTTTT. This codes for CASSRRGQHTGELFF.

J is TRBJ2-1 and V is TRBV5-4; 10 bases line up with TRBD2. The CDR3 has 15 amino acids. V dropped 4 bases and J dropped 4; count of bases not matched to a gene: 5. Germline CDR1 is SGHNT and CDR2 is YYREEE (reference sequence). The CDR3 here is CASSDGLAVYNEQFF. CDR3 nucleotide sequence: TGTGCCAGCAGCGACGGACTAGCGGTTTACAATGAGCAGTTCTTC.

This clone is termed medium-sized. At the DNA level, this CDR3 is encoded by other sequences in the same sample as well. This rearrangement joins TRBV29-1 to TRBJ1-3, with D unclear. The CDR3 loop spans 15 amino acids. V was cut by 0 bases and J by 0 bases, with 9 bases left in between. CDR1 SQVTM and CDR2 ANQGSEA come from the germline V gene. CDR3 nucleotide sequence: TGCAGCGTTGAAGATAACACCCTCTCTGGAAACACCATATATTTT. Amino acids: CSVEDNTLSGNTIYF.

Notes on this clone: The junction does not match germline at one end; this may be a read error. The V gene is TRBV6-5, the J gene TRBJ1-3; TRBD1 is a possible D gene (6 bases). Looked up from germline, CDR1 is MNHEY and CDR2 is SVGAGI. There are 14 residues in the CDR3. DNA for the CDR3: TGTGCCGGCAGTCGGGGGGCGCCGGGAAACACCATATATTTT. Amino acid sequence: CAGSRGAPGNTIYF.

The genes are TRBV7-3 and TRBJ2-2; D uncertain. Trimming shortened V by 5 bases and J by 7 bases, and 11 bases separated the two germline ends. The CDR3 is made up of 13 amino acids. Germline lookup yields CDR1 SGHTA and CDR2 FQGTGA. This CDR3 reads CASSRTKSGELFF. The CDR3 DNA reads as TGTGCCAGCAGCCGAACCAAGAGCGGGGAGCTGTTTTTT.

V and J are TRBV7-6 and TRBJ1-4; unclear D gene. This CDR3 comprises 13 residues. Germline CDR1 and CDR2: SGHVS and FNYEAQ. Between the trimmed V and J ends, which lost 8 bases and 0 bases, there was a span of 7 bases. Here the CDR3 DNA reads TGTGCCAGCCGCGGGCCAACTAATGAAAAACTGTTTTTT. It is translated as CASRGPTNEKLFF.

The chain recombines TRBV29-1 with TRBJ1-1; D unresolved. This CDR3 is built from 10 residues. The germline V gene has CDR1 SQVTM and CDR2 ANQGSEA. The ends were cut back, 4 bases at V and 4 bases at J, with 4 bases in the middle. The CDR3 loop is CSVAGTEAFF. The CDR3 DNA reads TGCAGCGTTGCCGGCACTGAAGCTTTCTTT.

The chain combines TRBV9 with TRBJ1-2; 7 bases map to TRBD1. Germline V gene sequence: CDR1 SGDLS, CDR2 YYNGEE. There are 14 residues in the CDR3. Trimming took 4 bases from V and 4 from J; bases not matched to a gene: 7. The chain's CDR3 is CASSQGVQAYGYTF. The CDR3 DNA sequence: TGTGCCAGCAGCCAGGGGGTACAGGCCTATGGCTACACCTTC. The variable domain in full, with the rest retrieved from reference TRBV9 and TRBJ1-2, is DSGVTQTPKHLITATGQRVTLRCSPRSGDLSVYWYQQSLDQGLQFLIQYYNGEERAKGNILERFSAQQFPDLHSELNLSSLELGDSALYFCASSQGVQAYGYTFGSGTRLTVV.

The chain combines TRBV5-1 with TRBJ1-2; tentatively, D is TRBD1 (5 bases). Trimming shortened V by 1 base and J by 4 bases, and 8 bases separated the two germline ends. Germline CDR1 reads SGHRS; CDR2 reads YFSETQ. The CDR3 is 13 amino acids. CDR3 DNA: TGCGCCAGCAGCTTGTTTCAGGGCTATGGCTACACCTTC. Encoded protein: CASSLFQGYGYTF.